Listed below are T cell receptor beta chains from one sample, sequenced in a study of regulatory T cells in long-lasting Graves disease. MiXCR, applied by TCRdb to the multiplex PCR reads, yields one record per CDR3 protein. This sample has over 450,000 distinct CDR3 sequences, with about 12% found just once. These data were also filed under a second study, of T cells in Graves' hyperthyroidism and ophthalmopathy.

This sample comprised peripheral blood mononuclear cells (PBMCs), obtained at new diagnosis, from a patient treated with antithyroid drugs. These receptors were taken from a woman aged 25 to 39 with Graves disease. CDR3s include the opening cysteine and the closing phenylalanine or tryptophan. The order of the fields is D gene, V gene, J gene, clone size, CDR3 protein, CDR3 DNA. The D gene is left open where the match is weak. For some rows the clone size is stated as once, few or many, or as a class when expanded; others skip it.

>.|TRBV7-8|TRBJ2-2|many
CARIIGGGGELFF
TGTGCCAGAATAATCGGGGGTGGCGGGGAGCTGTTTTTT
>.|TRBV14|TRBJ2-7|many
CASSPRDGYEQYF
TGTGCCAGCAGCCCACGGGACGGCTACGAGCAGTACTTC
>.|TRBV7-9|TRBJ2-7|.
CASSDRFKVRDWEQYF
TGTGCCAGCAGCGACCGATTCAAGGTCCGGGACTGGGAGCAGTACTTC
>TRBD2|TRBV18|TRBJ2-4|many
CASSPGLAGNIQYF
TGTGCCAGCTCACCGGGGCTAGCGGGAAACATTCAGTACTTC
>.|TRBV3-1|TRBJ2-5|many
CASSQDKRGPQETQYF
TGTGCCAGCAGCCAAGATAAGAGGGGCCCCCAAGAGACCCAGTACTTC
>.|TRBV7-3|TRBJ2-2|many
CASSLAPGTGGELFF
TGTGCCAGCAGCTTAGCCCCCGGGACTGGCGGGGAGCTGTTTTTT
>TRBD2|TRBV20-1|TRBJ2-7|.
CSASPPLAGDYEQYF
TGCAGTGCTAGCCCCCCTCTAGCGGGAGACTACGAGCAGTACTTC
>.|TRBV3-1|TRBJ2-7|many
CASSQDSWRSYEQYF
TGTGCCAGCAGCCAAGACTCATGGCGCTCCTACGAGCAGTACTTC
>.|TRBV4-2|TRBJ2-5|many
CASSQGGDSQETQYF
TGTGCCAGCAGCCAAGGGGGGGACAGCCAAGAGACCCAGTACTTC
>TRBD1|TRBV18|TRBJ2-5|many
CASSPQTGIEETQYF
TGTGCCAGCTCACCACAGACAGGGATCGAAGAGACCCAGTACTTC
>.|TRBV29-1|TRBJ1-3|.
CSARGGSSGNTIYF
TGCAGCGCTAGGGGCGGTAGCTCTGGAAACACCATATATTTT
>.|TRBV11-2|TRBJ2-3|many
CASSLQLSTDTQYF
TGTGCCAGCAGCTTACAGCTCAGCACAGATACGCAGTATTTT
>.|TRBV19|TRBJ2-6|.
CASSMDRNSGANVLTF
TGTGCCAGTAGTATGGACAGAAACTCTGGGGCCAACGTCCTGACTTTC
>TRBD2|TRBV20-1|TRBJ2-1|many
CSAISRLAGFHNEQFF
TGCAGTGCTATCTCTCGACTAGCGGGATTCCACAATGAGCAGTTCTTC
>.|TRBV19|TRBJ1-3|many
CASRSDGNTIYF
TGTGCCAGTAGGAGTGATGGAAACACCATATATTTT
>.|TRBV27|TRBJ1-4|few
CASSLGDSPTNEKLFF
TGTGCCAGCAGTTTAGGTGACAGTCCAACTAATGAAAAACTGTTTTTT
>.|TRBV3-1|TRBJ2-1|few
CASSLRVVDEQFF
TGTGCCAGCAGTCTCCGAGTGGTGGATGAGCAGTTCTTC
>TRBD2|TRBV11-2|TRBJ2-7|many
CASSSGGFYEQYF
TGTGCCAGCAGCTCGGGGGGATTCTACGAGCAGTACTTC
>.|TRBV7-2|TRBJ2-6|many
CASSLYSGAGANVLTF
TGTGCCAGCAGCTTATACTCGGGAGCTGGGGCCAACGTCCTGACTTTC
>.|TRBV28|TRBJ2-7|many
CASSLAGGSYEQYF
TGTGCCAGCAGCTTGGCCGGCGGATCCTACGAGCAGTACTTC
>TRBD1|TRBV28|TRBJ1-5|many
CASRLPGQGRRQPQHF
TGTGCCAGCAGGTTACCGGGACAGGGGCGCAGACAGCCCCAGCATTTT
>.|TRBV2|TRBJ2-5|many
CASSEAGVQETQYF
TGTGCCAGCAGTGAAGCGGGAGTACAAGAGACCCAGTACTTC
>.|TRBV7-2|TRBJ2-7|few
CASSSPIGPYEQYF
TGTGCCAGCAGCTCACCAATCGGACCCTACGAGCAGTACTTC
>.|TRBV3-1|TRBJ2-2|.
CASSQEGATGTINTGELFF
TGTGCCAGCAGCCAAGAAGGGGCGACAGGAACTATTAACACCGGGGAGCTGTTTTTT
>.|TRBV28|TRBJ2-7|many
CASSLAPYSYEQYF
TGTGCCAGCAGTTTGGCCCCGTACAGCTACGAGCAGTACTTC
>TRBD1|TRBV6-1|TRBJ1-1|few
CASTSDRGLNTEAFF
TGTGCCAGCACCTCGGACAGGGGGCTGAACACTGAAGCTTTCTTT
>.|TRBV7-3|TRBJ1-1|many
CASSQTGNTEAFF
TGCGCCAGCAGCCAAACAGGGAACACTGAAGCTTTCTTT
>TRBD1|TRBV6-1|TRBJ2-7|few
CASRLDRGPAEQYF
TGTGCCAGCAGGTTGGACAGGGGTCCCGCCGAGCAGTACTTC
>.|TRBV4-1|TRBJ2-3|many
CASSQVSGSTDTQYF
TGCGCCAGCAGCCAAGTCAGCGGGAGCACAGATACGCAGTATTTT
>TRBD2|TRBV7-4|TRBJ2-1|many
CASKCGLAGVSHHWLYNEQFF
TGTGCCAGCAAATGCGGACTAGCGGGAGTCTCCCACCATTGGTTGTACAATGAGCAGTTCTTC
>.|TRBV7-2|TRBJ2-5|few
CASSLAFGGTQYF
TGTGCCAGCAGCTTAGCCTTCGGGGGGACCCAGTACTTC